These 12 T cell receptor beta chains came from one sample sequenced in a study of cytomegalovirus exposure and HLA in healthy donors. PCR primers comprised 60 Vbeta and 13 Jbeta primers. TCRdb keeps only in-frame clones here, not all; method: immunoSEQ multiplex PCR. The sample lists more than 100,000 clones; 75% to 85% were seen once. The sample was PBMCs. These receptors were taken from a male donor in good health and CMV-seronegative.

The chain couples TRBV10-2 to TRBJ1-5; tentatively, D is TRBD1 (5 bases). Trimming removed 6 bases from V and 7 bases from J, with 19 bases in between. This CDR3 is built from 15 residues. Germline-derived CDR1 and CDR2 are WSHSY and SAAADI. The CDR3 sequence is CASSRTGEGVQPQHF. The CDR3, as DNA: TGCGCCAGCAGCAGGACGGGGGAGGGAGTGCAGCCCCAGCATTTT.

The chain joins TRBV5-1 to TRBJ2-5; 7 bases line up with TRBD1. The germline V gene has CDR1 SGHRS and CDR2 YFSETQ. Unmatched junction bases numbered 9, after V lost 5 bases and J lost 5 bases. This CDR3 contains 14 residues. The CDR3 region has the DNA TGCGCCAGCAGGAGGACAGGCCTAATGGAGACCCAGTACTTC. Translation: CASRRTGLMETQYF.

The V and J genes are TRBV7-2 and TRBJ1-6, with D perhaps matching TRBD1 (5 bases). CDR3 length equals 14 residues. CDR1 and CDR2 (germline): SGHTA, FQGNSA. Trimming stripped 6 bases from V and 10 bases from J, with 16 bases between. The CDR3: CASRHPLKGSPLHF. DNA for the CDR3: TGTGCCAGCAGGCATCCCCTAAAGGGGTCACCCCTCCACTTT. Full variable domain (outside the CDR3, taken from reference TRBV7-2 and TRBJ1-6): GAGVSQSPSNKVTEKGKDVELRCDPISGHTALYWYRQSLGQGLEFLIYFQGNSAPDKSGLPSDRFSAERTGGSVSTLTIQRTQQEDSAVYLCASRHPLKGSPLHFGNGTRLTVT.

The rearrangement joins TRBV7-2 to TRBJ2-7; possibly TRBD1 for D (5 bases). V lost 4 bases, J lost 3 bases, and 13 bases lay in between. The length of the CDR3 is 14 residues. Germline CDR1 reads SGHTA; CDR2 reads FQGNSA. CDR3 loop: CASSWVTDIYEQYF. In DNA, the CDR3 is TGTGCCAGCAGCTGGGTGACAGATATCTACGAGCAGTACTTC.

This chain joins TRBV19 and TRBJ2-7; 11 positions agree with TRBD1. With V trimmed by 6 bases and J by 3 bases, 10 bases remained unmatched. Germline V CDR1 and CDR2: LNHDA, SQIVND (reference sequence). CDR3 size: 16 residues. In nucleotides, the CDR3 is TGTGCCAGTAGGAGGGGGTCGGGACAGGGGGTCTACGAGCAGTACTTC. Protein: CASRRGSGQGVYEQYF.

The chain has TRBV5-4 and TRBJ2-5; 7 bases align to TRBD1. This CDR3 region has 15 residues. The V gene end was trimmed by 0 bases and the J gene end by 4 bases; junction bases not matched to a gene: 6. The germline V gene encodes CDR1 SGHNT and CDR2 YYREEE (reference sequence). CDR3 bases: TGTGCCAGCAGCTTGGAAAAGGGGGCGGGAGAGACCCAGTACTTC. Protein sequence: CASSLEKGAGETQYF.

The chain combines TRBV4-3 with TRBJ1-5; no clear D. The germline gives CDR1 LGHNA, CDR2 YSLEER. The CDR3 is 14 residues long. The germline V and J ends were trimmed by 3 bases and 7 bases, with 13 bases remaining between them. In DNA form, the CDR3 reads TGCGCCAGCAGCCAGAGGGCCGGGAGCCAGCCCCAGCATTTT. The encoded protein is CASSQRAGSQPQHF.

The chain is built from TRBV9 and TRBJ2-1, with D maybe TRBD2 (5 bases). The CDR3 consists of 16 residues. CDR1 SGDLS and CDR2 YYNGEE come from the germline V gene. V was pared by 0 bases and J by 0 bases, with 10 bases between. Here the CDR3 reads CASSVVAAGSYNEQFF. CDR3 bases: TGTGCCAGCAGCGTAGTAGCTGCGGGCTCCTACAATGAGCAGTTCTTC.

The V call is TRBV27, the J call TRBJ2-7; the D gene is possibly TRBD2 (6 bases). V was shortened by 8 bases and J by 3 bases, with 11 bases between the two germline ends. This CDR3 is 12 amino acids long. The V gene's germline CDR1 is MNHEY and CDR2 SMNVEV (reference sequence). The CDR3 DNA is TGTGCCAGCTCCACCGGGGGCTACGAGCAGTACTTC. The encoded protein is CASSTGGYEQYF.

V usage is TRBV9 and J usage is TRBJ1-6; D unresolved. Trimming took off 4 bases at V and 5 bases at J, with 16 bases between the two ends. Germline CDR1 and CDR2: SGDLS and YYNGEE. The CDR3 has 16 amino acids. CDR3 sequence reads: CASSLSSEAHNSPLHF. The DNA for the CDR3 is TGTGCCAGCAGCCTCTCCTCGGAGGCCCATAATTCACCCCTCCACTTT.

V and J are TRBV13 and TRBJ2-1; a possible D gene is TRBD2 (6 bases). Per the germline V gene, CDR1 is PRHDT and CDR2 is FYEKMQ (reference sequence). The CDR3 has 13 residues. The V end lost 8 bases, the J end lost 7 bases, and 15 bases lay between the germline ends. The CDR3 DNA follows: TGTGCCAGCTTGGCGGGGCCGGGAAATGAGCAGTTCTTC. Protein product: CASLAGPGNEQFF. Full variable domain (remainder filled in from reference TRBV13 and TRBJ2-1): AAGVIQSPRHLIKEKRETATLKCYPIPRHDTVYWYQQGPGQDPQFLISFYEKMQSDKGSIPDRFSAQQFSDYHSELNMSSLELGDSALYFCASLAGPGNEQFFGPGTRLTVL.

The rearrangement links TRBV27 to TRBJ1-1; D might be TRBD1 (5 bases). The CDR3 consists of 14 residues. Trimming pared 8 bases from V and 5 bases from J, leaving 18 bases between. Looked up from germline, CDR1 is MNHEY and CDR2 is SMNVEV (reference sequence). CDR3 bases: TGTGCCAGCTTCTTATACCCGGCAGGGACTGAAGCTTTCTTT. Translating it yields CASFLYPAGTEAFF.